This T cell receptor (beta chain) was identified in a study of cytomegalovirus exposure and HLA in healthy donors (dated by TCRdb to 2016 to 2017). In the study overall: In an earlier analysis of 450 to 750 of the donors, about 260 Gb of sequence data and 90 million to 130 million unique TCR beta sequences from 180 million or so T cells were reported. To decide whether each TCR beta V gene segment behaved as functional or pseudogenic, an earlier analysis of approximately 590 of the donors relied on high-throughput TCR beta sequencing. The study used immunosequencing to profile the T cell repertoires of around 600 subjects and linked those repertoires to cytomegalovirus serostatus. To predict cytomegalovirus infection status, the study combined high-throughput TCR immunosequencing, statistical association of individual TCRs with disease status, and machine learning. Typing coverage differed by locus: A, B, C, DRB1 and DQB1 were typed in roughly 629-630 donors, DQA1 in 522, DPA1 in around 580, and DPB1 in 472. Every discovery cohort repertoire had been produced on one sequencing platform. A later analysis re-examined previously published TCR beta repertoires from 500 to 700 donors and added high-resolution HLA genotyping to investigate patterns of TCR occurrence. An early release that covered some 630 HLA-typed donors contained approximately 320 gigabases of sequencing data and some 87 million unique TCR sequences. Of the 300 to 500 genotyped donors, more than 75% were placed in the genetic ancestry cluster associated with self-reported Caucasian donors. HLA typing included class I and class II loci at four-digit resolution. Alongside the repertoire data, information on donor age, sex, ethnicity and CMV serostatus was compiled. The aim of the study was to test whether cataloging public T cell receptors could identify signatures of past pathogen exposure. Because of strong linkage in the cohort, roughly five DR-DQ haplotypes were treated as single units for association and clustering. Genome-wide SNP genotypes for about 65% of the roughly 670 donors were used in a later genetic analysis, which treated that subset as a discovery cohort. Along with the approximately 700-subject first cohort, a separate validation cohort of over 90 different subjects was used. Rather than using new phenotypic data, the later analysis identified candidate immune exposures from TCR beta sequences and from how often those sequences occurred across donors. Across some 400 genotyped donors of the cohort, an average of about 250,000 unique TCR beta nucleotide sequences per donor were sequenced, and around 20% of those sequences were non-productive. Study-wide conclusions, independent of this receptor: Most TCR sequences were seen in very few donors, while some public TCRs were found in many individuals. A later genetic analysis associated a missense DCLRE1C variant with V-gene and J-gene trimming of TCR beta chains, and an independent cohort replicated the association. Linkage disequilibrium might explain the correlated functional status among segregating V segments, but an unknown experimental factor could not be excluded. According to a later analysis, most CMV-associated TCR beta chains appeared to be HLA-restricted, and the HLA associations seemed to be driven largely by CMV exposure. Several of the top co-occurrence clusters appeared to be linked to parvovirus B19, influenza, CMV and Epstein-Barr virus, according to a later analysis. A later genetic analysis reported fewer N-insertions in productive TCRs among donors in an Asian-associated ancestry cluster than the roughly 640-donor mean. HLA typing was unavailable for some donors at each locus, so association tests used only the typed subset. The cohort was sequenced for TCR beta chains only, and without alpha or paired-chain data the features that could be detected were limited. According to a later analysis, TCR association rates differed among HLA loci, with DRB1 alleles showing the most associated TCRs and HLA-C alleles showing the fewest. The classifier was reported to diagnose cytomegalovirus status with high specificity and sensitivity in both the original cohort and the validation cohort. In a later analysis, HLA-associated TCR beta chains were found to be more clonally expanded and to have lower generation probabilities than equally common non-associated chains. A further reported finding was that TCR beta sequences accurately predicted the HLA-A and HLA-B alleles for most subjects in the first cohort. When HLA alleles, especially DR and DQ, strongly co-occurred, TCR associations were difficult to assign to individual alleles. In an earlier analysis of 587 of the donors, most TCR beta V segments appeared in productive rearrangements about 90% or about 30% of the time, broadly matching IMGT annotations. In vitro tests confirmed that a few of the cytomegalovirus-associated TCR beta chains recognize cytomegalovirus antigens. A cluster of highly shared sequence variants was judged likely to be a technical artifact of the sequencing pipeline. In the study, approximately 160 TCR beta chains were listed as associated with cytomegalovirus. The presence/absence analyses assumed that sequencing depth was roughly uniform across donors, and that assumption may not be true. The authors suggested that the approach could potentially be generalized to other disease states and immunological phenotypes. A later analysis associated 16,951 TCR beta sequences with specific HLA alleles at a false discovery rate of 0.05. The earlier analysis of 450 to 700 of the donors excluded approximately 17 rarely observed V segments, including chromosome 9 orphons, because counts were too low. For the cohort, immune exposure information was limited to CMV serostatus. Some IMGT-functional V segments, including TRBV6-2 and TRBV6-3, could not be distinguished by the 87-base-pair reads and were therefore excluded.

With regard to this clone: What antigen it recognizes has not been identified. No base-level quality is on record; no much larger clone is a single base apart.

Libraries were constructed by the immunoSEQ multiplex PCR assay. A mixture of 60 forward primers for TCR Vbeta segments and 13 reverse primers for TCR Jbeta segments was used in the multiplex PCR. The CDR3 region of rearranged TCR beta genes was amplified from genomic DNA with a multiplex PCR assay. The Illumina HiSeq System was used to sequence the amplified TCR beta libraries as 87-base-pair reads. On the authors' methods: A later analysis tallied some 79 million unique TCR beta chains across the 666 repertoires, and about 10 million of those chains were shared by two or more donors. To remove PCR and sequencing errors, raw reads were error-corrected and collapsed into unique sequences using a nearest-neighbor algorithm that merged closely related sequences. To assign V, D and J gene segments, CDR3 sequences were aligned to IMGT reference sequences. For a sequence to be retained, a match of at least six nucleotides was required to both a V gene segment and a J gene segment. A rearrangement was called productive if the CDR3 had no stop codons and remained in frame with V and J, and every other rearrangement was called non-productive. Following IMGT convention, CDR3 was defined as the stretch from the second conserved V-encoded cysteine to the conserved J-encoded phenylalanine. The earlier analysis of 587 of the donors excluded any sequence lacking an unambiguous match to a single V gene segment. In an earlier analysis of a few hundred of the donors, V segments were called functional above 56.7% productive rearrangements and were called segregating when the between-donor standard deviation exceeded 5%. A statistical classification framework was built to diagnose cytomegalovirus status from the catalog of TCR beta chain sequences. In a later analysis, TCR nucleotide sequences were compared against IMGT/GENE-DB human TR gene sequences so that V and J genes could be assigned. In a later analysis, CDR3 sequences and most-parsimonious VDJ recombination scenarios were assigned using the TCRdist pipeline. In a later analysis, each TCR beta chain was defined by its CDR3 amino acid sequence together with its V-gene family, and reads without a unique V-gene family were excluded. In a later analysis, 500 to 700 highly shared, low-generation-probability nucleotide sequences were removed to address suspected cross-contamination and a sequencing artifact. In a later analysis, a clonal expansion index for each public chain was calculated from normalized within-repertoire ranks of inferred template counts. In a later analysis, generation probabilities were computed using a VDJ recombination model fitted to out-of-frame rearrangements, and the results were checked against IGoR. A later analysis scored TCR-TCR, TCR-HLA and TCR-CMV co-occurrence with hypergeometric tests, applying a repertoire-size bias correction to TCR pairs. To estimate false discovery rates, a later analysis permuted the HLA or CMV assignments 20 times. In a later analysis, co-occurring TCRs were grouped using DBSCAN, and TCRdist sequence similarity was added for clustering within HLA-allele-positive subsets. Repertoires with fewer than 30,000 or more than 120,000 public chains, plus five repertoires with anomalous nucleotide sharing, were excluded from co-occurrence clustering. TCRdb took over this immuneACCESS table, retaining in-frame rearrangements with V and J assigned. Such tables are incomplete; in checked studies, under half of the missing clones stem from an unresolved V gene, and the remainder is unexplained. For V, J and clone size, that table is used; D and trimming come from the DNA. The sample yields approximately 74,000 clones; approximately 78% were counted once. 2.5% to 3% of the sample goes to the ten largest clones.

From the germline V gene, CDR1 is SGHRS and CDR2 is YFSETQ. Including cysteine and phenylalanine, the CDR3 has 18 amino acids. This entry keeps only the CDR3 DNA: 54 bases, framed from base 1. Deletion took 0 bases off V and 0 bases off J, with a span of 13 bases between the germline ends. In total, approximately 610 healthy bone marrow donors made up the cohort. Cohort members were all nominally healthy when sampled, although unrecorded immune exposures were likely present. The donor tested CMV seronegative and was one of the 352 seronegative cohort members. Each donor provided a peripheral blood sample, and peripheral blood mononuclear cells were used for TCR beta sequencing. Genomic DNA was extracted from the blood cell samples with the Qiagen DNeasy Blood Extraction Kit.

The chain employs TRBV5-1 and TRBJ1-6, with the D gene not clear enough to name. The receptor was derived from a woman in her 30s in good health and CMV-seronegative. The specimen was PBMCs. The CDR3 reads CASSLDLLRSSYNSPLHF. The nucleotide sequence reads TGCGCCAGCAGCTTGGATCTCCTGAGGAGCTCCTATAATTCACCCCTCCACTTT.